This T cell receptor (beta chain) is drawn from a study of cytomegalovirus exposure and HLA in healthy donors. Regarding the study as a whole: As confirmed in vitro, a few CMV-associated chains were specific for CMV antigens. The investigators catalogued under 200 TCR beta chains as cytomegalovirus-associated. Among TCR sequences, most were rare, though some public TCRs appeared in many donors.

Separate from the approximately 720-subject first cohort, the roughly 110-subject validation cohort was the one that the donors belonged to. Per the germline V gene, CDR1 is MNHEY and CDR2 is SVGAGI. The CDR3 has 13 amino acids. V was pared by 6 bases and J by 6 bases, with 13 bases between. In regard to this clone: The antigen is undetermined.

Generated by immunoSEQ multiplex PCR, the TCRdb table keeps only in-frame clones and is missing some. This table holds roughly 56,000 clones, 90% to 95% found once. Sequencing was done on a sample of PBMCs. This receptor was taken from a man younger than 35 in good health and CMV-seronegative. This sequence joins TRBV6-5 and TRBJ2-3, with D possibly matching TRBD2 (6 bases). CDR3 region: CASREGRSDTQYF. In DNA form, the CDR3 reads TGTGCCAGCAGGGAGGGCAGGTCGGATACGCAGTATTTT.